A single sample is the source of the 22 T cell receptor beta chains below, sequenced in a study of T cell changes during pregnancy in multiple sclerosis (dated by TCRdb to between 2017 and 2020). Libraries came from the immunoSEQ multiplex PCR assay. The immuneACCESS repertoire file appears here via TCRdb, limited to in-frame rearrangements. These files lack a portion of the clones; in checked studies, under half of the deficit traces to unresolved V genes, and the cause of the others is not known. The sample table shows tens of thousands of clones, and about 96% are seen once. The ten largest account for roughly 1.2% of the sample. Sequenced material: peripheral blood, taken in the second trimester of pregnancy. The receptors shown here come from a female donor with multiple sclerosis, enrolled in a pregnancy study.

CDR3 region: CASSFEWSSYNEQFF. The CDR3 coding sequence is TGTGCCAGCAGTTTTGAGTGGAGCTCCTACAATGAGCAGTTCTTC. V gene TRBV27 combines with J gene TRBJ2-1; D call uncertain. Germline CDR1 and CDR2: MNHEY and SMNVEV (reference sequence). The CDR3 has 15 residues. The V and J ends lost 3 bases and 0 bases respectively, with 9 bases between them.

DNA of the CDR3: TGTGCCAGTAGAGCGAGGTGTTTCGAAAAACTGTTTTTT. Amino acids: CASRARCFEKLFF. The chain is built from TRBV19 and TRBJ1-4, with D uncertain. The CDR3 contains 13 residues. Germline-derived CDR1 and CDR2 are LNHDA and SQIVND (reference sequence). The V and J ends lost 6 bases and 8 bases respectively, with 13 bases between them.

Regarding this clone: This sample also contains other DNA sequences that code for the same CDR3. The CDR3 coding sequence is TGCGCCAGCAGCTTGGGCGGGGGCACTGAAGCTTTCTTT. Its translation is CASSLGGGTEAFF. The V gene is TRBV5-1, the J gene TRBJ1-1, with TRBD1 as a possible D gene (5 bases). The CDR3 has 13 amino acids. Trimming left V 0 bases short and J 4 bases short, with 7 bases between. Looked up from germline, CDR1 is SGHRS and CDR2 is YFSETQ.

The CDR3 region is CASSPRLGEQYF. DNA of the CDR3: TGTGCCAGCTCACCGAGGCTCGGCGAGCAGTACTTC. The chain uses TRBV18 and TRBJ2-7; D is ambiguous. Per the germline V gene, CDR1 is KGHSH and CDR2 is LQKENI. The CDR3 runs to 12 residues. Trimming pared 3 bases from V and 6 bases from J, leaving 9 bases between.

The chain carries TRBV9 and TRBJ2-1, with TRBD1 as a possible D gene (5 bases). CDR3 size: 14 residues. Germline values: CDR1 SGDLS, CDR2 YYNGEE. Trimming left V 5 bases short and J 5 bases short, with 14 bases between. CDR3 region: CASSPAPGNNEQFF. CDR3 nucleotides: TGTGCCAGCAGTCCTGCCCCAGGGAACAATGAGCAGTTCTTC.

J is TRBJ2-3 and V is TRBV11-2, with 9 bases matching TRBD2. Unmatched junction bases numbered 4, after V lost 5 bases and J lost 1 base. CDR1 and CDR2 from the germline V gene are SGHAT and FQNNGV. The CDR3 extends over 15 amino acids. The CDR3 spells CASSPLAGGTDTQYF. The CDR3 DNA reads TGTGCCAGCAGCCCATTAGCGGGAGGCACAGATACGCAGTATTTT.

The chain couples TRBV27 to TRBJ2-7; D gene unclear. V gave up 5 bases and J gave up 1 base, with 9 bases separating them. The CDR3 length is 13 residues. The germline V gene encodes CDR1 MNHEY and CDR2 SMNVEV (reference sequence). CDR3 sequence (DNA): TGTGCCAGCAGTCCGTCTTCGTCCTACGAGCAGTACTTC. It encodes CASSPSSSYEQYF.

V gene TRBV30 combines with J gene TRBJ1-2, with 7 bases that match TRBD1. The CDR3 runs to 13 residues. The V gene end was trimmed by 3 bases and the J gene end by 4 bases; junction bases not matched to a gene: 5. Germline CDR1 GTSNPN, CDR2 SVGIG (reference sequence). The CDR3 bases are TGTGCCTGGAGCGCCGGGGACAGCTATGGCTACACCTTC. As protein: CAWSAGDSYGYTF. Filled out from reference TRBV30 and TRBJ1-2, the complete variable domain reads SQTIHQWPATLVQPVGSPLSLECTVEGTSNPNLYWYRQAAGRGLQLLFYSVGIGQISSEVPQNLSASRPQDRQFILSSKKLLLSDSGFYLCAWSAGDSYGYTFGSGTRLTVV.

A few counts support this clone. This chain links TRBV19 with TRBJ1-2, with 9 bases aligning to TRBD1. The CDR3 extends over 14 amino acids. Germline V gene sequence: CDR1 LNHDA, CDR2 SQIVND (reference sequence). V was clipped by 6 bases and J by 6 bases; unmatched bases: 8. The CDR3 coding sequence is TGTGCCAGTAGGGAAAGGGGACAGGGCCATGGCTACACCTTC. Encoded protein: CASRERGQGHGYTF.

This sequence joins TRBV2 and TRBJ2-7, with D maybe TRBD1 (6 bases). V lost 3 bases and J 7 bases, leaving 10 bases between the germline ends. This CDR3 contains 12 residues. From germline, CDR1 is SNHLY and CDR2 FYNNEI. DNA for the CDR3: TGTGCCAGCAGTGAGACAGGTGGGGAGCAGTACTTC. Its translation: CASSETGGEQYF.

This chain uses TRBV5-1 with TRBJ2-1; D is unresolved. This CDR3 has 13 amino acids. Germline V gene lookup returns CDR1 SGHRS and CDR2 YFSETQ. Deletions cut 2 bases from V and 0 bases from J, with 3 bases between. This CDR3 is CASSFLSYNEQFF. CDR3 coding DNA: TGCGCCAGCAGCTTCCTCTCCTACAATGAGCAGTTCTTC. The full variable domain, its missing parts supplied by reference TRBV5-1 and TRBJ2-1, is KAGVTQTPRYLIKTRGQQVTLSCSPISGHRSVSWYQQTPGQGLQFLFEYFSETQRNKGNFPGRFSGRQFSNSRSEMNVSTLELGDSALYLCASSFLSYNEQFFGPGTRLTVL.

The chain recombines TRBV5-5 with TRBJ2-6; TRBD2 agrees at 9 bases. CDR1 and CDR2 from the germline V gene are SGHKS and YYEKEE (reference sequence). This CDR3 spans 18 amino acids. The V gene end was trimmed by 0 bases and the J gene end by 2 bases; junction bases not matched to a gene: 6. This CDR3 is CASSLEGGRATGANVLTF. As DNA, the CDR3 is TGTGCCAGCAGCTTGGAAGGCGGGAGGGCCACTGGGGCCAACGTCCTGACTTTC.

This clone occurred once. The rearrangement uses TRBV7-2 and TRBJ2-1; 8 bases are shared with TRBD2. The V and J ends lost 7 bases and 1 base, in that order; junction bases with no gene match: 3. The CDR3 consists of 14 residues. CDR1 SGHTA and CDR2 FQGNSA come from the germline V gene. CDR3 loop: CASKSGGSYNEQFF. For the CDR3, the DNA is TGTGCCAGCAAAAGCGGGGGATCCTACAATGAGCAGTTCTTC.

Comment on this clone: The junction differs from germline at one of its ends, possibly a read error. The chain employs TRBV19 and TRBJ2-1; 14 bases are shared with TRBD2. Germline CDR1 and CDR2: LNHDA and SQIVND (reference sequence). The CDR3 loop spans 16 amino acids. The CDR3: CASSIDAGLAGDWVIF. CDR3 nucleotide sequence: TGTGCCAGTAGTATAGACGCGGGACTAGCGGGAGATTGGGTAATCTTC.

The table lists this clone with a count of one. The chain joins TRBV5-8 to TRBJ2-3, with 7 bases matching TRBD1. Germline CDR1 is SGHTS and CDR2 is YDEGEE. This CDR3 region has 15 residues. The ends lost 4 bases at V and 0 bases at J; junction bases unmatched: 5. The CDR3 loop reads CASSGGQASTDTQYF. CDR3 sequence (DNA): TGTGCCAGCAGCGGAGGACAGGCGAGCACAGATACGCAGTATTTT.

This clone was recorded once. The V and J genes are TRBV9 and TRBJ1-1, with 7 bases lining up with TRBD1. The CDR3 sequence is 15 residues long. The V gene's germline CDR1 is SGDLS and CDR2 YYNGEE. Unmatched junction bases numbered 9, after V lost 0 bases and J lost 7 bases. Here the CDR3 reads CASSVVVQGTGEAFF. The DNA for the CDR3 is TGTGCCAGCAGCGTAGTGGTACAGGGGACGGGTGAAGCTTTCTTT.

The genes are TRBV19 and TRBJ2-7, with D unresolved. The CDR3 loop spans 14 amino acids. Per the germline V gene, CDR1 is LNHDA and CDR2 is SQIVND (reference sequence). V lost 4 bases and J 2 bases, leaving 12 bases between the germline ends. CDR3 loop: CASSTPGQTYEQYF. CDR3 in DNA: TGTGCCAGTAGTACCCCGGGTCAAACCTACGAGCAGTACTTC. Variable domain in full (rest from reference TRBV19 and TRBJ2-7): DGGITQSPKYLFRKEGQNVTLSCEQNLNHDAMYWYRQDPGQGLRLIYYSQIVNDFQKGDIAEGYSVSREKKESFPLTVTSAQKNPTAFYLCASSTPGQTYEQYFGPGTRLTVT.

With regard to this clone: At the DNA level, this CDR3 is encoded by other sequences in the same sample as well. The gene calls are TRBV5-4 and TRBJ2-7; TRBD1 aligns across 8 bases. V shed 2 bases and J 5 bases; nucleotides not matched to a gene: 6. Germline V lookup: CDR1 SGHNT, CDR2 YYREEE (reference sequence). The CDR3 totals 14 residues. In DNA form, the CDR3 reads TGTGCCAGCAGCTTAGGACAGGGAAGGAACGAGCAGTACTTC. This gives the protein CASSLGQGRNEQYF.

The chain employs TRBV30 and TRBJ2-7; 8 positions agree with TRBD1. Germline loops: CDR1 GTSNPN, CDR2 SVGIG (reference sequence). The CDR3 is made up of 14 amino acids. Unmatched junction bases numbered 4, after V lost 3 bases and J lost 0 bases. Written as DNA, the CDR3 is TGTGCCTGGAGCGCCGGGACAGGCTCCTACGAGCAGTACTTC. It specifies CAWSAGTGSYEQYF.

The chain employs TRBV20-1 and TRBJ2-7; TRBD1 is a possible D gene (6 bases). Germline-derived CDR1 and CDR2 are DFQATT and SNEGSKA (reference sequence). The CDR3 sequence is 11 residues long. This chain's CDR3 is CRIKTGTKQYF. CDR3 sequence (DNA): TGCAGGATAAAGACAGGTACGAAGCAGTACTTC.

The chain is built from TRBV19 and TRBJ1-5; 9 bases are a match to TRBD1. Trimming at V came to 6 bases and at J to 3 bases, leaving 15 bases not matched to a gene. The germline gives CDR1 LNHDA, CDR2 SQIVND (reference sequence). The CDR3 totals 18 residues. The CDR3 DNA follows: TGTGCCAGTAGCTCACGCGCCACCGGGACAGGGAACAATCAGCCCCAGCATTTT. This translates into CASSSRATGTGNNQPQHF. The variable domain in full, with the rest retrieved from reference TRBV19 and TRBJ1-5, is DGGITQSPKYLFRKEGQNVTLSCEQNLNHDAMYWYRQDPGQGLRLIYYSQIVNDFQKGDIAEGYSVSREKKESFPLTVTSAQKNPTAFYLCASSSRATGTGNNQPQHFGDGTRLSIL.

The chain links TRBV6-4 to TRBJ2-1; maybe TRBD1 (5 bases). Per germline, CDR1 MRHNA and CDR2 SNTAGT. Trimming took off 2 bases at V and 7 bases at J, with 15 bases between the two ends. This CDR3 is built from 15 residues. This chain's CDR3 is CASSDGRGEANEQFF. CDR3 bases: TGTGCCAGCAGTGACGGTAGGGGTGAGGCAAATGAGCAGTTCTTC.